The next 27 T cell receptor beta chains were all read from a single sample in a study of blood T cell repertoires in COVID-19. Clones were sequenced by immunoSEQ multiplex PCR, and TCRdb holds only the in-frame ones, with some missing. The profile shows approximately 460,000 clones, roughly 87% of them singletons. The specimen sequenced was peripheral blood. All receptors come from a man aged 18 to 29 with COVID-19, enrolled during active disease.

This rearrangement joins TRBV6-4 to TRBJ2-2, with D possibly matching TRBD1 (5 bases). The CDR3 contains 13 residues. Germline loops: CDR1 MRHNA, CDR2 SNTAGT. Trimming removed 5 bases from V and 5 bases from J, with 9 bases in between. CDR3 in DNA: TGTGCCAGCAGTCCAAAGGGGACCGGGGAGCTGTTTTTT. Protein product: CASSPKGTGELFF.

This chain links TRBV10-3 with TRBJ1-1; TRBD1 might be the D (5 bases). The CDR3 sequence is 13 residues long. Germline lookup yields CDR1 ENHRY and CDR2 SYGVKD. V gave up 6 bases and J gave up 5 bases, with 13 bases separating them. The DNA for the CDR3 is TGTGCCATCAGATTCGGGGGAGTTACTGAAGCTTTCTTT. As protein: CAIRFGGVTEAFF.

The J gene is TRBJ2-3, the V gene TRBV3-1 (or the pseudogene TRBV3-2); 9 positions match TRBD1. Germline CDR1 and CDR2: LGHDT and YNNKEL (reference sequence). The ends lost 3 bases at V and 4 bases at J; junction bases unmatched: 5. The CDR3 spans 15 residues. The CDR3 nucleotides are TGTGCCAGCAGCCACCGGGACAGGGAATCAGATACGCAGTATTTT. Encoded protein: CASSHRDRESDTQYF.

The CDR3 region is CASSSGLANSYEQYF. The CDR3 region has the DNA TGCGCCAGCAGCTCTGGACTAGCTAACTCCTACGAGCAGTACTTC. The chain uses TRBV5-1 and TRBJ2-7, with 8 bases matching TRBD2. The CDR3 extends over 15 amino acids. V trimming: 3 bases; J trimming: 0 bases; junction bases outside the gene matches: 5. CDR1 is SGHRS and CDR2 is YFSETQ in the germline V gene.

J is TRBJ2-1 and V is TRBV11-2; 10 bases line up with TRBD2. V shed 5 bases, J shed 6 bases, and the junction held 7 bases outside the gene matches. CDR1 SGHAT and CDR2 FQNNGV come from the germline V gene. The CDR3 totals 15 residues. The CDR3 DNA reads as TGTGCCAGCAGCCCCAGGCAGCGGGAGGGCAATGAGCAGTTCTTC. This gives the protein CASSPRQREGNEQFF.

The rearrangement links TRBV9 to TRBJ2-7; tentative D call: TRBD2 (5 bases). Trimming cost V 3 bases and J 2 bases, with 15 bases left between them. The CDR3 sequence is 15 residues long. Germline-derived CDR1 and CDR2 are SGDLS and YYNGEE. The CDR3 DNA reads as TGTGCCAGCAGCGGGGGAGTTTCGGGCCCCTACGAGCAGTACTTC. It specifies CASSGGVSGPYEQYF.

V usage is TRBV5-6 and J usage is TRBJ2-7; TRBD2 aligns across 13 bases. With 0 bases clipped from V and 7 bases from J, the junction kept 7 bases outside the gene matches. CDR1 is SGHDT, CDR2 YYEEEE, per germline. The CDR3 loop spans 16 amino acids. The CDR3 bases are TGTGCCAGCAGCTTGGATAGACTAGCGGGAGGAGGTGAGCAGTACTTC. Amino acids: CASSLDRLAGGGEQYF.

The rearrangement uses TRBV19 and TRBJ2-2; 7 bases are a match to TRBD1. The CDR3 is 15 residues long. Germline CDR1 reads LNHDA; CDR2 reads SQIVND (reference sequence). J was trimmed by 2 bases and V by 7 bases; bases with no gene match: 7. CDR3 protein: CASIRTGGNTGELFF. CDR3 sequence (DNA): TGTGCCAGTATTCGGACAGGAGGAAACACCGGGGAGCTGTTTTTT.

The CDR3 sequence: CASSLGPGAPPEQYF. The DNA for the CDR3 is TGTGCCAGCAGCTTAGGACCGGGAGCCCCACCCGAGCAGTACTTC. V is TRBV7-2 and J is TRBJ2-7; D may be TRBD2 (6 bases). Trimming shortened V by 1 base and J by 6 bases, and 16 bases separated the two germline ends. CDR3 size: 15 residues. Germline CDR1 SGHTA, CDR2 FQGNSA.

The CDR3 DNA reads TGTGCCTGGAGCATCGGAGCGGGGGGGGGTGAAAAACTGTTTTTT. Translated: CAWSIGAGGGEKLFF. V usage is TRBV30 and J usage is TRBJ1-4; possibly TRBD1 for D (5 bases). Germline CDR1 is GTSNPN and CDR2 is SVGIG (reference sequence). V lost 3 bases and J lost 7, with 18 bases in between. There are 15 residues in the CDR3.

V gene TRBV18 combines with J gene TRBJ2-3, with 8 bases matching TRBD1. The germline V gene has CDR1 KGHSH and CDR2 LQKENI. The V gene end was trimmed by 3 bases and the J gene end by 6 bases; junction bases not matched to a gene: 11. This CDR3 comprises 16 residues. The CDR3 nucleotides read TGTGCCAGCTCACCCCCCGGGACAGGACAACTCGATACGCAGTATTTT. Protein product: CASSPPGTGQLDTQYF. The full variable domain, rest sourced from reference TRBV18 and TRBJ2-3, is NAGVMQNPRHLVRRRGQEARLRCSPMKGHSHVYWYRQLPEEGLKFMVYLQKENIIDESGMPKERFSAEFPKEGPSILRIQQVVRGDSAAYFCASSPPGTGQLDTQYFGPGTRLTVL.

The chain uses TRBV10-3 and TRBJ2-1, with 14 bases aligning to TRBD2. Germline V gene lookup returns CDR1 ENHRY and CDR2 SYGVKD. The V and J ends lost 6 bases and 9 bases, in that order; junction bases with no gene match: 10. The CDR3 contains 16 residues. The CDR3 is CAISDPGTSGRSEQFF. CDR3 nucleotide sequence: TGTGCCATCAGCGATCCCGGGACTAGCGGGAGAAGTGAGCAGTTCTTC.

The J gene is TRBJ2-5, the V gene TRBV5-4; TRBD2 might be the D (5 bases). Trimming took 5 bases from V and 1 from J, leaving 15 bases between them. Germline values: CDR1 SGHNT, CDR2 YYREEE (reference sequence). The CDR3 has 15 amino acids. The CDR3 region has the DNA TGTGCCAGCAGTACGGGTCGAGGGCCCCAAGAGACCCAGTACTTC. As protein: CASSTGRGPQETQYF.

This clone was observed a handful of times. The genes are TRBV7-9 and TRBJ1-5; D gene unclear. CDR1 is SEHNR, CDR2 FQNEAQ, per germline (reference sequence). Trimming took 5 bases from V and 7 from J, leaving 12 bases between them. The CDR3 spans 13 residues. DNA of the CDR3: TGTGCCAGCAGCCAGGAGGGCAGGCAGCCCCAGCATTTT. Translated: CASSQEGRQPQHF.

CDR3 sequence: CASSQETSGGAGSTFADTQYF. The CDR3 coding sequence is TGTGCCAGCAGCCAAGAAACTAGCGGGGGGGCCGGGTCAACTTTTGCAGATACGCAGTATTTT. The rearrangement joins TRBV4-2 to TRBJ2-3, with TRBD2 matching over 13 bases. The CDR3 covers 21 residues. The J segment lost 4 bases and the V segment lost 0 bases, leaving 16 bases of the junction unmatched. Germline V gene sequence: CDR1 LGHNA, CDR2 YNFKEQ.

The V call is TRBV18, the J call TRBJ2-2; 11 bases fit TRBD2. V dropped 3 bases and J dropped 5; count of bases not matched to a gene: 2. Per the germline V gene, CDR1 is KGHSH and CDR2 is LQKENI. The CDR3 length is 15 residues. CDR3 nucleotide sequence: TGTGCCAGCTCACCCACTAGCGGGAGTACCGGGGAGCTGTTTTTT. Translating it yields CASSPTSGSTGELFF.

In nucleotides, the CDR3 is TGCGCCAGCAGCCAAGCAGCAGGGTTTGCGACAGATACGCAGTATTTT. This encodes CASSQAAGFATDTQYF. The chain couples TRBV4-1 to TRBJ2-3, with a possible D match to TRBD1 (5 bases). The CDR3 sequence is 16 residues long. CDR1 MGHRA and CDR2 YSYEKL come from the germline V gene. Trimming took off 1 base at V and 3 bases at J, with 14 bases between the two ends.

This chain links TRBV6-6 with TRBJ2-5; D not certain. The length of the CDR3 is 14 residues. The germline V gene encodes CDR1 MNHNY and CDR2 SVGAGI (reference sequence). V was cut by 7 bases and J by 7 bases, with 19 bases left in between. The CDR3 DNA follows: TGTGCCAGCAAACCCTCTGAGGTAGCAGCGACCCAGTACTTC. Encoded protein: CASKPSEVAATQYF.

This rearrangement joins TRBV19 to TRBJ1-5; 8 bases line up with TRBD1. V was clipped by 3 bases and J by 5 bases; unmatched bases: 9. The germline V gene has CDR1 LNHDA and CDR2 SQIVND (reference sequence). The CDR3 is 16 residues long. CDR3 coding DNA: TGTGCCAGTAGTATGAACGGACAGGGAACTTATCAGCCCCAGCATTTT. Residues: CASSMNGQGTYQPQHF.

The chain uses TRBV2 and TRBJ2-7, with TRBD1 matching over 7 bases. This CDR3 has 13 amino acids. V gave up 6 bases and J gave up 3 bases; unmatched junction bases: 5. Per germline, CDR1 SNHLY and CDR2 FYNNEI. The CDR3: CASRDRTRYEQYF. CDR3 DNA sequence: TGTGCCAGCAGGGACAGGACCCGCTACGAGCAGTACTTC.

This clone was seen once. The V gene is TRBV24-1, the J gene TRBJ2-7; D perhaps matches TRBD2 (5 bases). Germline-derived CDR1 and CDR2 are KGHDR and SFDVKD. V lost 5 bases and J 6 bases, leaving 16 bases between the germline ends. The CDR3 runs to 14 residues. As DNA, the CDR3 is TGTGCCACCAGTGTCTCTAGCTCCTTCTCCGAGCAGTACTTC. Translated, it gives CATSVSSSFSEQYF.

CDR3 in DNA: TGTGCCAGCTCACCTGGAGAGTCTGGGGCCAACGTCCTGACTTTC. Translation: CASSPGESGANVLTF. This chain uses TRBV18 with TRBJ2-6; D gene ambiguous. The CDR3 spans 15 residues. Germline CDR1 KGHSH, CDR2 LQKENI. Trimming cost V 3 bases and J 1 base, with 7 bases left between them.

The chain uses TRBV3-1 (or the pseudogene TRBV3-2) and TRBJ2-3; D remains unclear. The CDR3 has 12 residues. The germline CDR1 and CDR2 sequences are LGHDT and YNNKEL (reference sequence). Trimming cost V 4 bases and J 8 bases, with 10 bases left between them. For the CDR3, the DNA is TGTGCCAGCAGCCCCCCGACGGGTACGCAGTATTTT. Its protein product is CASSPPTGTQYF.

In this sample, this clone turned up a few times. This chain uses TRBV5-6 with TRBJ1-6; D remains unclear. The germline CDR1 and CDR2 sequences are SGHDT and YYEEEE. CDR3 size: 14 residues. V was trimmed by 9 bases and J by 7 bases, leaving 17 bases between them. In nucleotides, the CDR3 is TGTGCCAACTCTACCCCGGGAGGGAATTCACCCCTCCACTTT. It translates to CANSTPGGNSPLHF.

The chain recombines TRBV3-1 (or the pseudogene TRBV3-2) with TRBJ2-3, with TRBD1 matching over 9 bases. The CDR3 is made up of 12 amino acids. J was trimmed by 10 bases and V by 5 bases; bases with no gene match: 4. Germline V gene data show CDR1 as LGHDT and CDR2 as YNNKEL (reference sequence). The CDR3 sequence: CASSVRDRAQYF. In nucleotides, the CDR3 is TGTGCCAGCAGCGTCCGGGACAGGGCGCAGTATTTT.

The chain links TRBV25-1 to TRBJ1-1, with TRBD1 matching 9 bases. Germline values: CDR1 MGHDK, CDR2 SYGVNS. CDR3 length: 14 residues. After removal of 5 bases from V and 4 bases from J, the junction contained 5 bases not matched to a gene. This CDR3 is CASSPTGGTTEAFF. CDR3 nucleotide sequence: TGTGCCAGCAGTCCGACAGGGGGGACCACTGAAGCTTTCTTT.

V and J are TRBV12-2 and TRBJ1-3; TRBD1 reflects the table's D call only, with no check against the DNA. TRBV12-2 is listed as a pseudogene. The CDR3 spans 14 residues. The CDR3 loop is CASRLPNRVNTIYF. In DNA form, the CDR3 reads TGTGCAAGTCGCTTACCAAACAGGGTAAACACCATATATTTT.